The T cell receptor beta chain under discussion was sequenced for a study of blood T cell repertoires in COVID-19. In the authors' workflow: Using reference gene primer amplification, nucleated cell counts were estimated. Measured with immunoSEQ multiplex PCR; TCRdb has only the in-frame clones, and not every one. V and J calls and clone size are those listed in that table; D and trimming were worked out from the DNA. The sample lists approximately 470,000 clones, roughly 90% occurring once. Clinical history as reported by participants underpinned cohort assignment. Either two negative PCRs, clearance, or symptom resolution qualified Cohort 3 donors as recovered. The CDR3 contains 16 residues. V shed 5 bases, J shed 1 base, and the junction held 8 bases outside the gene matches. Germline V gene lookup returns CDR1 MNHEY and CDR2 SMNVEV (reference sequence).

The TCR comes from a woman between 18 and 30 years old who had recovered from COVID-19. The chain uses TRBV27 and TRBJ2-3; 8 nucleotides agree with TRBD2. Input material: PBMCs or T cells enriched from blood (not recorded which). The CDR3 protein is CASSPSGTSRTDTQYF. CDR3 nucleotide sequence: TGTGCCAGCAGTCCATCGGGGACTAGTCGCACAGATACGCAGTATTTT.